The 7 T cell receptor beta chains below all came from one sample that was sequenced in a study of cytomegalovirus exposure and HLA in healthy donors. 60 Vbeta and 13 Jbeta primers were used in PCR. Here immunoSEQ multiplex PCR was the method, and the copy in TCRdb shows in-frame clones only, minus some. The sample lists 180,000 or so clones; approximately 80% were seen once. The sequenced sample was PBMCs. These receptors all stem from a woman aged 50 to 65 in good health and CMV-seropositive.

The chain employs TRBV29-1 and TRBJ2-7, with a weak D call TRBD1 (6 bases). The CDR3 is 13 amino acids. The germline gives CDR1 SQVTM, CDR2 ANQGSEA. V lost 4 bases, J lost 3 bases, and 13 bases lay in between. CDR3 DNA: TGCAGCGTTGTAGGGGGAACTAACTACGAGCAGTACTTC. Protein sequence: CSVVGGTNYEQYF.

V and J are TRBV10-3 and TRBJ2-7; D remains ambiguous. The CDR3 loop spans 11 amino acids. CDR1 is ENHRY, CDR2 SYGVKD, per germline. The germline V and J ends were trimmed by 8 bases and 4 bases, with 9 bases remaining between them. CDR3 region: CAIGPAYEQYF. CDR3 nucleotide sequence: TGTGCCATCGGGCCCGCTTACGAGCAGTACTTC.

The chain couples TRBV7-2 to TRBJ2-5; 9 bases line up with TRBD2. Germline values: CDR1 SGHTA, CDR2 FQGNSA. CDR3 size: 15 residues. V lost 3 bases, J lost 5 bases, and 7 bases stayed unmatched. The CDR3 DNA is TGTGCCAGCAGCTTCGGCGGGGGGGCTTGGGAGACCCAGTACTTC. It yields the protein CASSFGGGAWETQYF.

V usage is TRBV4-2 and J usage is TRBJ1-1, with 7 bases identical to TRBD1. In germline, CDR1 is LGHNA, CDR2 YNFKEQ. J was trimmed by 0 bases and V by 5 bases; bases with no gene match: 12. CDR3 length equals 17 residues. The CDR3 bases are TGTGCCAGCAGCGTCCGGGACAGCGGGTACTTGAACACTGAAGCTTTCTTT. Translated, it gives CASSVRDSGYLNTEAFF.

The V gene is TRBV27, the J gene TRBJ2-1; 11 bases fit TRBD2. Germline V gene data show CDR1 as MNHEY and CDR2 as SMNVEV (reference sequence). The CDR3 loop spans 15 amino acids. The J segment lost 7 bases and the V segment lost 3 bases, leaving 5 bases of the junction unmatched. DNA for the CDR3: TGTGCCAGCAGTTTCGGGACTAGCGGCATTAATGAGCAGTTCTTC. Amino acids: CASSFGTSGINEQFF.

The chain employs TRBV4-3 and TRBJ2-7; D is uncertain. This CDR3 contains 15 residues. Between the trimmed V and J ends, which lost 4 bases and 2 bases, there was a span of 15 bases. Germline loops: CDR1 LGHNA, CDR2 YSLEER. CDR3 in DNA: TGCGCCAGCAGCCCCCGCGCGGCAGAAGCCTACGAGCAGTACTTC. Protein product: CASSPRAAEAYEQYF.

The chain employs TRBV15 and TRBJ2-3; TRBD1 agrees at 7 bases. After removal of 1 base from V and 2 bases from J, the junction contained 15 bases not matched to a gene. The V gene's germline CDR1 is LNHNV and CDR2 YYDKDF (reference sequence). CDR3 length: 19 amino acids. The CDR3, as DNA: TGTGCCACCAGCAGAGGACCAAAGGACAGGCTATTTTCCACAGATACGCAGTATTTT. Its translation is CATSRGPKDRLFSTDTQYF.